Listed here is a single T cell receptor beta chain. Its antigen is not known. Some clones are missing from TCRdb's copy, which holds only in-frame ones; the method was immunoSEQ multiplex PCR. The repertoire holds 97,000 or so clones, with 70% to 80% as singletons. This sample is drawn from a study of cytotoxic CD8 clonotypes in ibrutinib-treated CLL. Broader study findings: Whereas clonality rose at ibrutinib response, it declined toward baseline at progression.

This CDR3 contains 14 residues. The V gene lost 4 bases and the J gene lost 7 bases, with 17 bases spanning the gap. Germline V gene sequence: CDR1 GTSNPN, CDR2 SVGIG (reference sequence). Here the sequenced sample was PBMCs, taken after 12 months of ibrutinib treatment. V is TRBV30 and J is TRBJ2-4; no firm D call. The TCR comes from a human donor with chronic lymphocytic leukemia. CDR3 in amino acids: CAWKVERKANIQYF. The CDR3 coding sequence is TGTGCCTGGAAGGTGGAACGGAAGGCGAACATTCAGTACTTC.